These 13 T cell receptor beta chains came from one sample sequenced in a study of beta chain features in type 1 diabetes. These receptors lack a known antigen. Since all of the isolated RNA was reverse transcribed, expressed TCRB transcripts were what got sequenced. Repertoires were generated with immunoSEQ multiplex PCR, while TCRdb's copy carries only in-frame clones and drops some. The sample includes 20,000 to 30,000 clones, 55% to 75% of them seen just once. Notes on the study in general: People with Type 1 diabetes carried modestly yet significantly shorter TCRB CDR3s in all four CD4+ subsets.

Material: Tregs from blood. These TCRs come from a man in his late teens or twenties with type 1 diabetes.

The chain employs TRBV28 and TRBJ2-7; the match to TRBD1 covers 8 bases. CDR1 is MDHEN and CDR2 is SYDVKM in the germline V gene. V was clipped by 4 bases and J by 2 bases; unmatched bases: 10. This CDR3 region has 16 residues. The DNA for the CDR3 is TGTGCCAGCAGTTACGGCCGGACAGGGCAGCCCTACGAGCAGTACTTC. Translated, it gives CASSYGRTGQPYEQYF.

Only a few counts were recorded for this clone. The chain uses TRBV27 and TRBJ2-7; D perhaps matches TRBD2 (7 bases). The CDR3 loop spans 16 amino acids. Trimming took 5 bases from V and 6 from J, leaving 23 bases between them. Germline loops: CDR1 MNHEY, CDR2 SMNVEV (reference sequence). The CDR3 DNA is TGTGCCAGCAGTCAGGCGTTGGGTGGGGGGGCGCCCGAGCAGTACTTC. The encoded protein is CASSQALGGGAPEQYF.

The genes are TRBV4-3 and TRBJ2-5; 7 positions match TRBD1. The length of the CDR3 is 13 residues. V dropped 3 bases and J dropped 4; count of bases not matched to a gene: 2. Germline V gives CDR1 LGHNA, CDR2 YSLEER. Here the CDR3 reads CASSQTGLETQYF. CDR3 coding DNA: TGCGCCAGCAGCCAGACAGGGCTAGAGACCCAGTACTTC.

The chain employs TRBV28 and TRBJ1-1; 8 nucleotides match TRBD1. CDR1 is MDHEN, CDR2 SYDVKM, per germline. Trimming removed 5 bases from V and 2 bases from J; junction bases left unmatched: 4. This CDR3 has 14 residues. CDR3 nucleotide sequence: TGTGCCAGCAGTAGACAGGGGAGCAACACTGAAGCTTTCTTT. Amino acids: CASSRQGSNTEAFF.

The V gene is TRBV5-1, the J gene TRBJ2-7; the match to TRBD1 covers 9 bases. The CDR3 spans 15 residues. The junction had 7 bases not matched to a gene; V was cut back by 0 bases and J by 6 bases. Germline V gene sequence: CDR1 SGHRS, CDR2 YFSETQ. CDR3 residues: CASSLAGTGTAEQYF. The CDR3 bases are TGCGCCAGCAGCTTGGCCGGGACAGGGACTGCCGAGCAGTACTTC.

The chain recombines TRBV6-5 with TRBJ2-1; possibly TRBD2 for D (6 bases). This CDR3 has 13 residues. Germline V gene lookup returns CDR1 MNHEY and CDR2 SVGAGI. Trimming removed 7 bases at V and 6 bases at J, with 13 bases between. The CDR3 nucleotides read TGTGCCAGCAACCCTTGGGGAGGCAATGAGCAGTTCTTC. Protein: CASNPWGGNEQFF.

J is TRBJ2-1 and V is TRBV11-3; no reliable D call. V was trimmed by 1 base and J by 7 bases, leaving 8 bases between them. CDR3 size: 13 residues. In germline, CDR1 is SGHNT, CDR2 YENEEA. The CDR3 bases are TGTGCCAGCAGCTTAGGACCCGGGAATGAGCAGTTCTTC. This gives the protein CASSLGPGNEQFF.

The chain combines TRBV11-2 with TRBJ2-3; D gene ambiguous. The germline V gene encodes CDR1 SGHAT and CDR2 FQNNGV. The CDR3 contains 16 residues. V was clipped by 1 base and J by 1 base, with 12 bases between them. CDR3 bases: TGTGCCAGCAGCTTAGTCGGTAGCCCTCGCACAGATACGCAGTATTTT. Residues: CASSLVGSPRTDTQYF.

The rearrangement uses TRBV29-1 and TRBJ1-1; D call uncertain. Trimming took off 5 bases at V and 4 bases at J, with 17 bases between the two ends. Germline loops: CDR1 SQVTM, CDR2 ANQGSEA. CDR3 length equals 14 residues. The CDR3 region has the DNA TGCAGCGTTCAGCTACGGATGAGACTCACTGAAGCTTTCTTT. It yields the protein CSVQLRMRLTEAFF. The full variable domain, rest sourced from reference TRBV29-1 and TRBJ1-1, is SAVISQKPSRDICQRGTSLTIQCQVDSQVTMMFWYRQQPGQSLTLIATANQGSEATYESGFVIDKFPISRPNLTFSTLTVSNMSPEDSSIYLCSVQLRMRLTEAFFGQGTRLTVV.

The chain couples TRBV5-4 to TRBJ2-7, with 9 bases matching TRBD1. Germline V lookup: CDR1 SGHNT, CDR2 YYREEE (reference sequence). Germline trimming cut 0 bases from V and 4 bases from J; bases unmatched to any gene: 2. The CDR3 covers 14 residues. The CDR3 bases are TGTGCCAGCAGCTTGGAGACAGGGGGTTACGAGCAGTACTTC. Protein sequence: CASSLETGGYEQYF.

The chain has TRBV23-1 and TRBJ1-5, with D unclear. TRBV23-1 is an ORF, and what it does is uncertain. Trimming cost V 2 bases and J 5 bases, with 10 bases left between them. This CDR3 has 14 residues. For the CDR3, the DNA is TGCGCCAGCAGTCAAATCGGGTCAGATCAGCCCCAGCATTTT. Translation gives CASSQIGSDQPQHF.

The J gene is TRBJ2-4, the V gene TRBV7-2; D gene ambiguous. Germline CDR1 reads SGHTA; CDR2 reads FQGNSA. Deletions cut 4 bases from V and 1 base from J, with 11 bases between. The CDR3 extends over 15 amino acids. CDR3 nucleotides: TGTGCCAGCAGCTACGCATACTTGGCCAAAAACATTCAGTACTTC. The encoded protein is CASSYAYLAKNIQYF.

The chain uses TRBV7-2 and TRBJ1-2; D unclear. The germline V and J ends were trimmed by 1 base and 4 bases, with 10 bases remaining between them. Germline CDR1 SGHTA, CDR2 FQGNSA. CDR3 length: 14 residues. The CDR3 protein is CASSLDGGFYGYTF. CDR3 nucleotide sequence: TGTGCCAGCAGCTTAGATGGAGGGTTCTATGGCTACACCTTC.